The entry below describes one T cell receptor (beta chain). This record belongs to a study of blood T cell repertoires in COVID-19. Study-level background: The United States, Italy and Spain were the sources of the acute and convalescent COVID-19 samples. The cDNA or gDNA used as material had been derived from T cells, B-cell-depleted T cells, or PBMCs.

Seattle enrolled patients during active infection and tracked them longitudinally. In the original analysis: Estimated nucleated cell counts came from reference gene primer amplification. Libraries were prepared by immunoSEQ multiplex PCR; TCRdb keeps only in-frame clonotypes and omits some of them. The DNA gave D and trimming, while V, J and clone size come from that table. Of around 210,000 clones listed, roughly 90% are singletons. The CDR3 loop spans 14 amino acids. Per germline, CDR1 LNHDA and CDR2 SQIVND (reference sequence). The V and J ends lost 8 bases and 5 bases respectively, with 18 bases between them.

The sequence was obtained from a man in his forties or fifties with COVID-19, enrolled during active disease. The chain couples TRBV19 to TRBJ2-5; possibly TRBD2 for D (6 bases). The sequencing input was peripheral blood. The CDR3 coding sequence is TGTGCCAGTTGGTCGACGCGGGGAACGGAGACCCAGTACTTC. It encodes CASWSTRGTETQYF.